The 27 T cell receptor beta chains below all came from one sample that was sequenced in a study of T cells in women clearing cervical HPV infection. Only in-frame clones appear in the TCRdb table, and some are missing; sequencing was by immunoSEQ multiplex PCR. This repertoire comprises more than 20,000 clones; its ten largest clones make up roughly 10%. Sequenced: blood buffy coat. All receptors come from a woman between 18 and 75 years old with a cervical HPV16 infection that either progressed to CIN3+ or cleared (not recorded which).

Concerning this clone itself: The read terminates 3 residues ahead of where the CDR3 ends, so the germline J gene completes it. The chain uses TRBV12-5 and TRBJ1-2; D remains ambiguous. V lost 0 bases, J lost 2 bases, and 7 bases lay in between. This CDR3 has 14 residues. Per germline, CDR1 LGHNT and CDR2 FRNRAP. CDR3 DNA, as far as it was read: TGTGCTAGTGGTTTGGTAGGCAACAACTATGGC. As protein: CASGLVGNNYG. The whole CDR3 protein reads CASGLVGNNYGYTF.

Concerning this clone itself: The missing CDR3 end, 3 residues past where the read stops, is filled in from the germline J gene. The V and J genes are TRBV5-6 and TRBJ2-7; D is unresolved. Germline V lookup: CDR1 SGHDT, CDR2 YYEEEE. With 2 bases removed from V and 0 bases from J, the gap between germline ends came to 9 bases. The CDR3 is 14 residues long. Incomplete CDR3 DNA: TGTGCCAGCAGCTTACAACAGATCTCCTACGAG. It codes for CASSLQQISYE. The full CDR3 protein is CASSLQQISYEQYF.

CDR3 DNA, as far as it was read: TGTGCCAGTAGAACCATCCGCCAGGGTGCAGTGGAG. As protein: CASRTIRQGAVE. The CDR3 in full is CASRTIRQGAVELFF. V is TRBV19 and J is TRBJ2-2; tentative D call: TRBD1 (5 bases). The read terminates 3 residues before the CDR3 end, so the remaining end is supplied by the germline J gene. CDR3 length: 15 residues. The germline V and J ends were trimmed by 6 bases and 10 bases, with 21 bases remaining between them. The germline CDR1 and CDR2 sequences are LNHDA and SQIVND (reference sequence).

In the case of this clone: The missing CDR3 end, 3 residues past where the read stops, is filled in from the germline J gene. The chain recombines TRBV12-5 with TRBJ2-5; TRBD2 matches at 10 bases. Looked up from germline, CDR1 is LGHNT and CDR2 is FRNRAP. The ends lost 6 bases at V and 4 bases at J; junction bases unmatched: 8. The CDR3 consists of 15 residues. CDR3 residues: CASGRSGGAGETQYF. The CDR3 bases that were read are TGTGCTAGTGGGCGCAGCGGGGGGGCGGGAGAGACC.

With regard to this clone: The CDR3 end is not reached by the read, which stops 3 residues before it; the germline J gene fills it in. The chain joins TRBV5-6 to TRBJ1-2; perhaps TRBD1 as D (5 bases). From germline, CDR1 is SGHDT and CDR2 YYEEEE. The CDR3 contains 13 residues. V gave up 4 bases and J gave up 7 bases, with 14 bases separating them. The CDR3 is CASSPLGVIGYTF. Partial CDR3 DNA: TGTGCCAGCAGCCCCCTAGGGGTGATTGGC.

CDR3 DNA (partial): TGTGCCAGCAGCTTATATTCCGATACG. It codes for CASSLYSDT. The full CDR3 reads CASSLYSDTQYF. The chain employs TRBV7-9 and TRBJ2-3; D is unresolved. Sequencing ends 3 residues short of the CDR3 end; the germline J gene provides the rest. CDR1 and CDR2 from the germline V gene are SEHNR and FQNEAQ (reference sequence). This CDR3 is 12 amino acids long. V was clipped by 2 bases and J by 6 bases, with 6 bases between them.

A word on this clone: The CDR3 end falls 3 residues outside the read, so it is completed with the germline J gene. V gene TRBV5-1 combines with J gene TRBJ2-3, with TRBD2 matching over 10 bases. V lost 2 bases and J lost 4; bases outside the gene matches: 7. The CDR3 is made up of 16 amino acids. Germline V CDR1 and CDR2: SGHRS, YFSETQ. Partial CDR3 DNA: TGCGCCAGCAGCTTACCCGGGACTAGCGTGCCAGATACG. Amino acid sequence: CASSLPGTSVPDT. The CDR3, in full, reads CASSLPGTSVPDTQYF.

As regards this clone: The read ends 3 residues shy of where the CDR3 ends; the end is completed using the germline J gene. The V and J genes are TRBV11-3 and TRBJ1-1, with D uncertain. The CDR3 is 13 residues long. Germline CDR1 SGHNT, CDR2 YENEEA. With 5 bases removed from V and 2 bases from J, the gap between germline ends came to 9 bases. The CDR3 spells CASSKGINTEAFF. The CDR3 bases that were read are TGTGCCAGCAGCAAAGGTATTAACACTGAA.

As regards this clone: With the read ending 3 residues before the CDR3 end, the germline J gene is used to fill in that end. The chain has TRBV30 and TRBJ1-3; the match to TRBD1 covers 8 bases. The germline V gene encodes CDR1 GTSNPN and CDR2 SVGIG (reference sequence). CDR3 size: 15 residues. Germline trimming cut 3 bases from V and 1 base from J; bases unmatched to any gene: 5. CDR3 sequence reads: CAWRRDRGSGNTIYF. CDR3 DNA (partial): TGTGCCTGGAGAAGAGACAGGGGATCTGGAAACACC.

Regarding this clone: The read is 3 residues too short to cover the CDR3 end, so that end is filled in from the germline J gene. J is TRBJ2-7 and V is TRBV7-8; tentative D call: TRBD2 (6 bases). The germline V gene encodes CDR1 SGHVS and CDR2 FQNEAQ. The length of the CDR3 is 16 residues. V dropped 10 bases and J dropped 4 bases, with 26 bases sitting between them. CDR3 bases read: TGTGCCACCCACTCGGCTGGACGGGGGAATAATTACGAG. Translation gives CATHSAGRGNNYE. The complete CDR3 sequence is CATHSAGRGNNYEQYF.

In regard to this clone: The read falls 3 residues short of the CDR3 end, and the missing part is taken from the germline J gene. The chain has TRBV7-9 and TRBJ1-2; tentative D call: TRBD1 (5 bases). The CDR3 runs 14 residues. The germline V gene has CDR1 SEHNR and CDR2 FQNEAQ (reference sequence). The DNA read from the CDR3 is TGTGCCAGCAGCTTGACGGGGGTTAACTACGAC. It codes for CASSLTGVNYD. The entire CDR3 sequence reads CASSLTGVNYDYTF.

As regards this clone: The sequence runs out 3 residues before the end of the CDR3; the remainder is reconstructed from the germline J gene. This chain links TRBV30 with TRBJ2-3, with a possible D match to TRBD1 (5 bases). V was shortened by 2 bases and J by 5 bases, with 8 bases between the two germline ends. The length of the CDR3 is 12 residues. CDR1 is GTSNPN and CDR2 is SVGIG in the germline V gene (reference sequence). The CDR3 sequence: CAWSYRLDTQYF. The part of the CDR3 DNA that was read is TGTGCCTGGAGTTACAGGCTAGATACG.

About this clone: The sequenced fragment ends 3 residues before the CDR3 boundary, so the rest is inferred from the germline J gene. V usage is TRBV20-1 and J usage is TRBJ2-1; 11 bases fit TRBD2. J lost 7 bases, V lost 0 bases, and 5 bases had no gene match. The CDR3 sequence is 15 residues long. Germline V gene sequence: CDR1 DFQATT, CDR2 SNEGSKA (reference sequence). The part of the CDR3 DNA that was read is TGCAGTGCTAGAGATGTGGGGACTAGCGGAAATGAG. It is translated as CSARDVGTSGNE. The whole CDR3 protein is CSARDVGTSGNEQFF.

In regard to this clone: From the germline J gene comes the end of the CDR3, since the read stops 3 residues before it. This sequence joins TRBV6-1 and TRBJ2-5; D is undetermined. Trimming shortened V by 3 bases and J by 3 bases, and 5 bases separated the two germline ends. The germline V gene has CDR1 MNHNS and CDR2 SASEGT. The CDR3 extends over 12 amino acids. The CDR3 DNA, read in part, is TGTGCCAGCAGTGAGCGTAAAGAGACC. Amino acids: CASSERKET. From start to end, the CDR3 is CASSERKETQYF.

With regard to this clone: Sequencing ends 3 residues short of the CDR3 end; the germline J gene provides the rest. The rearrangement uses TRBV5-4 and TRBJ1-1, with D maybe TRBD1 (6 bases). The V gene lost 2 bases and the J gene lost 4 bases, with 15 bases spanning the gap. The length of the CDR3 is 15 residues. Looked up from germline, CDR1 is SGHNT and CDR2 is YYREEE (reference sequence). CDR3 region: CASSFGGRAATEAFF. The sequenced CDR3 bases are TGTGCCAGCAGCTTCGGGGGGCGGGCTGCCACTGAA.

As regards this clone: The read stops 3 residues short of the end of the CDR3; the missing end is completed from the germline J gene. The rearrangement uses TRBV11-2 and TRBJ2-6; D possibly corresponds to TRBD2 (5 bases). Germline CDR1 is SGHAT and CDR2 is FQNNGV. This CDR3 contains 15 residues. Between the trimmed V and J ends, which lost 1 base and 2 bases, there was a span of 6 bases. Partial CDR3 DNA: TGTGCCAGCAGCTTAGTGAGGGCTGGGGCCAACGTC. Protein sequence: CASSLVRAGANV. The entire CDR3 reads CASSLVRAGANVLTF.

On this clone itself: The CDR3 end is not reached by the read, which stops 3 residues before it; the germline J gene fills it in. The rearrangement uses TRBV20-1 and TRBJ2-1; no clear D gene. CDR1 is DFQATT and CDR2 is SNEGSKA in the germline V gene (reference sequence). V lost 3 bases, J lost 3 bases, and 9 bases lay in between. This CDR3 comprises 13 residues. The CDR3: CSARPRSYNEQFF. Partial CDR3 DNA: TGCAGTGCTAGGCCTAGAAGCTACAATGAG.

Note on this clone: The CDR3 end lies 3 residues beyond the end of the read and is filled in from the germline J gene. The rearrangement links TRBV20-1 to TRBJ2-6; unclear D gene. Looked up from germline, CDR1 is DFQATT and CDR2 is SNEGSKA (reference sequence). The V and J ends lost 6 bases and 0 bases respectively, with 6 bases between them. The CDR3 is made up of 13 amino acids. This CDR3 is CSAQLSGANVLTF. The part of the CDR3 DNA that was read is TGCAGTGCGCAACTCTCTGGGGCCAACGTC.

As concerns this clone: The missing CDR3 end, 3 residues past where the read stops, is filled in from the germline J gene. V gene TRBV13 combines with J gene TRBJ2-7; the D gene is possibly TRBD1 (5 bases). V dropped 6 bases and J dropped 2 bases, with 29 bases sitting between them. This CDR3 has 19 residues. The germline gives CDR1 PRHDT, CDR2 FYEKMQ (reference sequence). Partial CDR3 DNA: TGTGCCAGCAGAACGCCTTATTCAGACCACCGAAGACAGACCTACGAG. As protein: CASRTPYSDHRRQTYE. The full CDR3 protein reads CASRTPYSDHRRQTYEQYF. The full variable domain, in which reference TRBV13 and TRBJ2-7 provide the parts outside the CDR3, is AAGVIQSPRHLIKEKRETATLKCYPIPRHDTVYWYQQGPGQDPQFLISFYEKMQSDKGSIPDRFSAQQFSDYHSELNMSSLELGDSALYFCASRTPYSDHRRQTYEQYFGPGTRLTVT.

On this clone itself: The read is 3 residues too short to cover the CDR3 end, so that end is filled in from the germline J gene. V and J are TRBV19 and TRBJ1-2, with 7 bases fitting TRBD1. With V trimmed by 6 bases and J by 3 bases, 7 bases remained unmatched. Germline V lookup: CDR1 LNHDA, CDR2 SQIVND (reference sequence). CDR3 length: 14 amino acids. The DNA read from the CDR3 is TGTGCCAGTAGGGTTCAGGGACAGCACTATGGC. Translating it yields CASRVQGQHYG. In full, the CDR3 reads CASRVQGQHYGYTF.

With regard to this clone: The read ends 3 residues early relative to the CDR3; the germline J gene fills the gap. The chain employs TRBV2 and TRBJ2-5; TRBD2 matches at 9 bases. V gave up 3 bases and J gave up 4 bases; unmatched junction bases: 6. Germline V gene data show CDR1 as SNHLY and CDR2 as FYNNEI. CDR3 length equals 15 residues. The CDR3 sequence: CASSEQGGGGETQYF. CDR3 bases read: TGTGCCAGCAGTGAGCAGGGCGGGGGGGGAGAGACC. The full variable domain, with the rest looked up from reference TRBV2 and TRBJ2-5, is EPEVTQTPSHQVTQMGQEVILRCVPISNHLYFYWYRQILGQKVEFLVSFYNNEISEKSEIFDDQFSVERPDGSNFTLKIRSTKLEDSAMYFCASSEQGGGGETQYFGPGTRLLVL.

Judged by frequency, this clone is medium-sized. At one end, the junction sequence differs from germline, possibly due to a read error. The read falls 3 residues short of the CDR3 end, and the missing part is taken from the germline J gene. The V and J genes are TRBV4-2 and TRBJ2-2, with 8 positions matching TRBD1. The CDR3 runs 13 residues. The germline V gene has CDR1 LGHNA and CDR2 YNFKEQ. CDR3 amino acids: CASSQRTGRELFF. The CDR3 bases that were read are TGCGCCAGCAGCCAAAGGACAGGGAGAGAG.

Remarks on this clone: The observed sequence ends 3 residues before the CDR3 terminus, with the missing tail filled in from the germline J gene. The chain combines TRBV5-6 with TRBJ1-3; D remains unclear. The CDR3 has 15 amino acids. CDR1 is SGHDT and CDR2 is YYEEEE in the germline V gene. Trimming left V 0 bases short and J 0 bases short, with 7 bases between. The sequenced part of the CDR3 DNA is TGTGCCAGCAGCTTGGCTCCTTCCTCTGGAAACACC. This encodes CASSLAPSSGNT. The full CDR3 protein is CASSLAPSSGNTIYF.

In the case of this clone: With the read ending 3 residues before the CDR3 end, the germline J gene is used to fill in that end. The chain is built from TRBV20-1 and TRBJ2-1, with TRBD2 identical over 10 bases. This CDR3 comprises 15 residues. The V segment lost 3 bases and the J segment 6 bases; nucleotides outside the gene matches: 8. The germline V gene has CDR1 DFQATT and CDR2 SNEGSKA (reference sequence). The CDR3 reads CSASPAGGLFNEQFF. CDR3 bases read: TGCAGTGCTAGCCCAGCGGGAGGGTTATTCAATGAG.

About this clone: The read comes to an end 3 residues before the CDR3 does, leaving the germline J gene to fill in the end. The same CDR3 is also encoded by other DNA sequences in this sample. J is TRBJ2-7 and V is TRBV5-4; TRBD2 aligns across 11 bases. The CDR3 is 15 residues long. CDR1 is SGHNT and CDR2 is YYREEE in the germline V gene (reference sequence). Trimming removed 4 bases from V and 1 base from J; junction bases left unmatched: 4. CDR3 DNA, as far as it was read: TGTGCCAGCAGCCTGGGACTAGCGGTATCCTACGAG. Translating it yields CASSLGLAVSYE. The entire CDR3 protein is CASSLGLAVSYEQYF.

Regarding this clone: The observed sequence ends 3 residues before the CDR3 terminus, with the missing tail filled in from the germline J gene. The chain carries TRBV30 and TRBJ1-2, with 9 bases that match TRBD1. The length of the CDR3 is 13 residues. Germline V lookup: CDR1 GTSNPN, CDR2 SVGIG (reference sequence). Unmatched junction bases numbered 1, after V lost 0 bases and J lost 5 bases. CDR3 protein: CAWSVGTGYGYTF. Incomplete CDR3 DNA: TGTGCCTGGAGTGTTGGGACAGGGTATGGC.

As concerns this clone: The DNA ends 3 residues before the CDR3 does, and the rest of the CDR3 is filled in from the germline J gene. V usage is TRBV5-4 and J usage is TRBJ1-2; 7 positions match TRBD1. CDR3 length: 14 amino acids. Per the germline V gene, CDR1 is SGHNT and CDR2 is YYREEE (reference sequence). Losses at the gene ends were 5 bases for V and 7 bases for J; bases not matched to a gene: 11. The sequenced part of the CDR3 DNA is TGTGCCAGCAGGGGGGGTAGGGGGCTTGGTGGC. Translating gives CASRGGRGLGG. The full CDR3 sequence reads CASRGGRGLGGYTF.